This entry lists 5 T cell receptor beta chains sequenced from one sample in a study of brain metastases from non-small cell lung cancer (dated by TCRdb to between 2019 and 2020). Library generation was performed with the immunoSEQ multiplex PCR assay. TCRdb re-hosts the immuneACCESS table, in-frame sequences only. Its copies lack some clones; in the studies checked, an unresolved V gene accounts for under half of them, and the cause for the rest is not known. Across this sample there are 3,000 to 3,500 clones, with nearly 97% seen only once. 1.5% to 2% of the sample belongs to the ten largest clones. Sequenced: tumor-adjacent normal tissue. These receptors originate from a donor over 35 with non-small cell lung cancer.

This chain joins TRBV19 and TRBJ2-7, with TRBD2 matching over 11 bases. The CDR3 is made up of 14 amino acids. Per germline, CDR1 LNHDA and CDR2 SQIVND (reference sequence). Unmatched junction bases numbered 3, after V lost 5 bases and J lost 3 bases. The CDR3 reads CASSPGLADYEQYF. Written as DNA, the CDR3 is TGTGCCAGTAGTCCGGGACTAGCGGACTACGAGCAGTACTTC. Together with reference TRBV19 and TRBJ2-7, the CDR3 gives the full variable domain: DGGITQSPKYLFRKEGQNVTLSCEQNLNHDAMYWYRQDPGQGLRLIYYSQIVNDFQKGDIAEGYSVSREKKESFPLTVTSAQKNPTAFYLCASSPGLADYEQYFGPGTRLTVT.

The chain links TRBV5-6 to TRBJ1-2; no clear D gene. The CDR3 covers 13 residues. Germline values: CDR1 SGHDT, CDR2 YYEEEE. The germline V and J ends were trimmed by 3 bases and 6 bases, with 12 bases remaining between them. The CDR3 sequence: CASSSALKHGYTF. The DNA for the CDR3 is TGTGCCAGCAGCTCCGCCCTCAAGCATGGCTACACCTTC.

This chain connects TRBV5-1 to TRBJ2-7, with a tentative D call TRBD1 (5 bases). V was pared by 3 bases and J by 3 bases, with 13 bases between. CDR1 and CDR2 (germline): SGHRS, YFSETQ. This CDR3 spans 14 amino acids. CDR3 region: CASSYRYGGYEQYF. As DNA, the CDR3 is TGCGCCAGCAGCTACAGGTATGGCGGCTACGAGCAGTACTTC.

This chain joins TRBV6-4 and TRBJ2-2; D is undetermined. V was pared by 4 bases and J by 0 bases, with 3 bases between. The CDR3 runs 13 residues. The germline V gene has CDR1 MRHNA and CDR2 SNTAGT. Here the CDR3 DNA reads TGTGCCAGCAGTGCCGCGAACACCGGGGAGCTGTTTTTT. Residues: CASSAANTGELFF.

In regard to this clone: At one of its ends the junction is not consistent with the germline gene, which may arise from a read error. V usage is TRBV7-3 and J usage is TRBJ2-7; perhaps TRBD1 as D (6 bases). This CDR3 spans 12 amino acids. The germline V gene has CDR1 SGHTA and CDR2 FQGTGA. CDR3: CASSSRGYKQYF. CDR3 DNA sequence: TGTGCCAGCAGCTCCAGGGGCTACAAGCAGTACTTC. The full variable domain, with the rest looked up from reference TRBV7-3 and TRBJ2-7, is GAGVSQTPSNKVTEKGKYVELRCDPISGHTALYWYRQSLGQGPEFLIYFQGTGAADDSGLPNDRFFAVRPEGSVSTLKIQRTERGDSAVYLCASSSRGYKQYFGPGTRLTVT.